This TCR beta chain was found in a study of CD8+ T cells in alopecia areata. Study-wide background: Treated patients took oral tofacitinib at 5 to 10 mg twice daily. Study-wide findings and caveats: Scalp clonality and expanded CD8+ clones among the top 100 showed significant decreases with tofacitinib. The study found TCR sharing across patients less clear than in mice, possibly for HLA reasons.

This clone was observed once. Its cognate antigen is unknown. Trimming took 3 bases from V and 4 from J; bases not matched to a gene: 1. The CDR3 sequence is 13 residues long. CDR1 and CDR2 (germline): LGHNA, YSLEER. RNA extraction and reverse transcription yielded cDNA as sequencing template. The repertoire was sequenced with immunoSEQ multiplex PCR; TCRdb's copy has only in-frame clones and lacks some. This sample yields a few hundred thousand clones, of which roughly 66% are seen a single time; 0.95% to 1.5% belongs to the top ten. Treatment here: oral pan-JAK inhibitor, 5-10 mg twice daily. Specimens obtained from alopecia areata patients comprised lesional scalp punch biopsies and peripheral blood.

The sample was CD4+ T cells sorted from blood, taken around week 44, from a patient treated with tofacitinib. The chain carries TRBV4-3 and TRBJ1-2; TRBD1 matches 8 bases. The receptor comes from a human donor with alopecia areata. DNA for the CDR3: TGCGCCAGCAGCCAGACAGGGGTCTATGGCTACACCTTC. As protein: CASSQTGVYGYTF.